The present T cell receptor beta chain was sequenced within a study of shared clonotypes between healthy human individuals. The germline V gene encodes CDR1 SGHAT and CDR2 FQNNGV. The CDR3 runs 16 residues. The J segment lost 5 bases and the V segment lost 1 base, leaving 5 bases of the junction unmatched. CD45RO-negative CD8 cells positively selected for CCR7 made up the naive population, which excluded terminally differentiated effector memory CD45RA+ cells. Those who donated were healthy HIV-negative adults, with no recent acute infections or vaccinations reported. Profiling relied on immunoSEQ multiplex PCR, and the TCRdb table lists in-frame clones only, not all of them. The data hold about 2.1 million clones, with about 93% observed a single time.

The receptor comes from a man in his late teens or twenties in good health. Some clones in this sample may be carry-over from other donors' samples. The sample consisted of naive CD8+ T cells from PBMCs. The chain couples TRBV11-2 to TRBJ2-2; 9 bases align to TRBD2. DNA of the CDR3: TGTGCCAGCAGCTTAGTTCTAGCGGGATGGACCGGGGAGCTGTTTTTT. Its protein is CASSLVLAGWTGELFF.